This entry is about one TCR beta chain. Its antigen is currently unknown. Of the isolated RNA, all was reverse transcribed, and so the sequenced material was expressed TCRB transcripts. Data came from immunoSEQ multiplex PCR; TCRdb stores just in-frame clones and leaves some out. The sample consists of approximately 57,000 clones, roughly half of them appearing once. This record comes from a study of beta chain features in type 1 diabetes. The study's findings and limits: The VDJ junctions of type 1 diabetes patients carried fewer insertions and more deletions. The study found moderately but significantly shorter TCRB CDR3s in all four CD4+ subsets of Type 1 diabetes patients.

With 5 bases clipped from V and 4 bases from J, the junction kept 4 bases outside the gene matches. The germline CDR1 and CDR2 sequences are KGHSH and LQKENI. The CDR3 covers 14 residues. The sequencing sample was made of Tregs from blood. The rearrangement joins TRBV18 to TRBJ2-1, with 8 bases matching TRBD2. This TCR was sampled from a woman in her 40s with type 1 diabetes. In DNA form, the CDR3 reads TGTGCCAGCTCAAAAGCGGGGGCTTACAATGAGCAGTTCTTC. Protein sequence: CASSKAGAYNEQFF.